The clone carrying this T cell receptor (beta chain) occurred a few times. The sample comes from a study of blood T cell repertoires in COVID-19. Study details: Material from acute and convalescent COVID-19 was sourced from the United States, Italy and Spain. In each case, the material was cDNA or gDNA derived from T cells, B-cell-depleted T cells, or PBMCs.

In the source study's methods: Reference gene primer amplification in the assay estimated nucleated cell counts. Method: immunoSEQ multiplex PCR; TCRdb's copy keeps in-frame clones and lacks some. V, J and clone size reflect that table, while D and trimming were determined from the DNA. Of 97,000 or so clones listed, approximately 86% are singletons. This CDR3 region has 15 residues. The V end lost 6 bases, the J end lost 4 bases, and 18 bases lay between the germline ends. From germline, CDR1 is MNHEY and CDR2 SVGAGI. Material for sequencing was peripheral blood. This TCR was recovered from an older man with active or convalescent COVID-19. The J gene is TRBJ1-2, the V gene TRBV6-5; tentatively, D is TRBD1 (5 bases). DNA of the CDR3: TGTGCCAGCAGCCAGACGGGACTCCGCTTCTATGGCTACACCTTC. This codes for CASSQTGLRFYGYTF.